This TCR beta chain was recovered during a study of radiation and T cells in renal cell carcinoma. Regarding the study as a whole: Baseline intratumoral clonotype presence is unknown without pretreatment biopsies.

Sample time point: baseline pretreatment blood. Treatment: 15 Gy SBRT to primary tumor, nephrectomy 4 weeks later. Serial blood draws occurred at baseline and 2 and 4 weeks post-SBRT. Sequencing used immunoSEQ multiplex PCR; TCRdb keeps in-frame clones, though not all of them. The data contain 100,000 or so clones, 65% to 90% of them singletons. Points on this clone: Antigen unknown.

Deletions cut 0 bases from V and 10 bases from J, with 7 bases between. The CDR3 sequence is 12 residues long. Looked up from germline, CDR1 is GTSNPN and CDR2 is SVGIG (reference sequence). V usage is TRBV30 and J usage is TRBJ1-6; D may be TRBD1 (6 bases). This TCR came from a man aged 45 to 65 with renal cell carcinoma. The sequencing here drew on blood, taken from a patient whose treatment included radiotherapy and nephrectomy. The chain's CDR3 is CAWSVGGSPLHF. The DNA of the CDR3 is TGTGCCTGGAGTGTTGGGGGCTCACCCCTCCACTTT.